This T cell receptor (beta chain) was identified during a study of cytomegalovirus exposure and HLA in healthy donors. The study's findings and limits: The tendency of first-cohort TCR clusters to co-occur in the 90 to 150 validation repertoires was the finding of a later analysis. Cytomegalovirus-associated TCR beta chains were listed, numbering some 150.

The CDR3 is made up of 18 amino acids. V lost 3 bases, J lost 8 bases, and 12 bases stayed unmatched. CDR1 and CDR2 (germline): MNHEY, SMNVEV (reference sequence). For this clone: Its specificity is unknown.

The table came from immunoSEQ multiplex PCR; TCRdb's copy has only in-frame clones and leaves some out. This table has over 120,000 clones, 70% to 90% appearing once. The sequence derives from a woman aged 30 to 39 in good health and CMV-seropositive. The V and J genes are TRBV27 and TRBJ2-1, with 14 bases identical to TRBD2. The sequencing input was PBMCs. This CDR3 reads CASSFGRKTSGRVDEQFF. The CDR3 DNA follows: TGTGCCAGCAGTTTCGGGAGGAAGACTAGCGGGAGGGTGGATGAGCAGTTCTTC.